What follows are 30 T cell receptor beta chains derived from one specimen sequenced in a study of OX40 agonist ivuxolimab in advanced cancers. Only in-frame clones appear in the TCRdb table, and some are missing; sequencing was by immunoSEQ multiplex PCR. This table holds approximately 79,000 clones, about 87% found once. The specimen comprised CD4+ or CD8+ T cells sorted from blood, sampled in a trial of the OX40 agonist ivuxolimab. The receptors were gathered from an adult with an advanced solid tumor such as melanoma, head and neck, liver or kidney cancer.

This chain uses TRBV14 with TRBJ1-1; TRBD1 matches 8 bases. This CDR3 contains 22 residues. With 4 bases clipped from V and 1 base from J, the junction kept 26 bases outside the gene matches. CDR1 and CDR2 (germline): SGHDN, FVKESK. This CDR3 is CASSRLYLTSPDRGGTNTEAFF. The DNA for the CDR3 is TGTGCCAGCAGCCGCCTTTATTTGACCTCACCCGACAGGGGAGGAACGAACACTGAAGCTTTCTTT.

This sequence joins TRBV5-4 and TRBJ2-7, with a possible D match to TRBD2 (7 bases). The CDR3 runs to 15 residues. Trimming took 4 bases from V and 3 from J, leaving 17 bases between them. Germline V lookup: CDR1 SGHNT, CDR2 YYREEE (reference sequence). This chain's CDR3 is CASSPTPGDYYEQYF. Here the CDR3 DNA reads TGTGCCAGCAGCCCCACCCCAGGGGACTACTACGAGCAGTACTTC.

The CDR3 sequence: CASMTGGVNTQYF. The CDR3 coding sequence is TGTGCCAGCATGACGGGGGGCGTAAATACGCAGTATTTT. This chain uses TRBV6-5 with TRBJ2-3; a possible D gene is TRBD2 (7 bases). From germline, CDR1 is MNHEY and CDR2 SVGAGI. The CDR3 extends over 13 amino acids. V was pared by 7 bases and J by 7 bases, with 15 bases between.

V and J are TRBV7-8 and TRBJ2-3; D is perhaps TRBD2 (6 bases). Trimming took off 8 bases at V and 2 bases at J, with 17 bases between the two ends. The CDR3 spans 15 residues. In germline, CDR1 is SGHVS, CDR2 FQNEAQ. The CDR3 region is CASVKGGLFTDTQYF. Written as DNA, the CDR3 is TGTGCCAGCGTCAAAGGAGGGCTATTCACAGATACGCAGTATTTT. The full variable domain, in which reference TRBV7-8 and TRBJ2-3 provide the parts outside the CDR3, is GAGVSQSPRYKVAKRGQDVALRCDPISGHVSLFWYQQALGQGPEFLTYFQNEAQLDKSGLPSDRFFAERPEGSVSTLKIQRTQQEDSAVYLCASVKGGLFTDTQYFGPGTRLTVL.

This chain uses TRBV28 with TRBJ1-2; D remains unclear. There are 15 residues in the CDR3. V lost 2 bases to trimming and J lost 1 base, with 11 bases between them. Germline V gives CDR1 MDHEN, CDR2 SYDVKM. As DNA, the CDR3 is TGTGCCAGCAGTTTAGTGACGGTAAATAACTATGGCTACACCTTC. This translates into CASSLVTVNNYGYTF.

The rearrangement links TRBV11-2 to TRBJ2-1; D perhaps matches TRBD2 (5 bases). CDR1 SGHAT and CDR2 FQNNGV come from the germline V gene. The CDR3 covers 14 residues. The V and J ends lost 5 bases and 0 bases respectively, with 8 bases between them. The CDR3 DNA reads TGTGCCAGCAGCCCTGGGAGCTCCTACAATGAGCAGTTCTTC. Translation gives CASSPGSSYNEQFF. The full variable domain, its missing parts supplied by reference TRBV11-2 and TRBJ2-1, is EAGVAQSPRYKIIEKRQSVAFWCNPISGHATLYWYQQILGQGPKLLIQFQNNGVVDDSQLPKDRFSAERLKGVDSTLKIQPAKLEDSAVYLCASSPGSSYNEQFFGPGTRLTVL.

V usage is TRBV19 and J usage is TRBJ2-4, with D perhaps assigned TRBD1 or TRBD2 (5 bases each). Germline values: CDR1 LNHDA, CDR2 SQIVND (reference sequence). CDR3 size: 15 residues. The V and J ends lost 1 base and 5 bases respectively, with 12 bases between them. CDR3 region: CASSIAEGPQNIQYF. In DNA form, the CDR3 reads TGTGCCAGTAGTATAGCAGAGGGGCCCCAAAACATTCAGTACTTC.

The chain combines TRBV6-5 with TRBJ1-3; D is uncertain. Per germline, CDR1 MNHEY and CDR2 SVGAGI. The CDR3 totals 15 residues. Trimming left V 6 bases short and J 0 bases short, with 12 bases between. The CDR3 is CASSNRALSGNTIYF. CDR3 DNA sequence: TGTGCCAGCAGCAACAGAGCCCTCTCTGGAAACACCATATATTTT.

V and J are TRBV5-1 and TRBJ1-2; D gene ambiguous. V was shortened by 0 bases and J by 8 bases, with 8 bases between the two germline ends. The germline V gene encodes CDR1 SGHRS and CDR2 YFSETQ. This CDR3 has 12 amino acids. In nucleotides, the CDR3 is TGCGCCAGCAGCTTGGAAGGCCAAGGCTACACCTTC. It translates to CASSLEGQGYTF.

V usage is TRBV27 and J usage is TRBJ2-7, with TRBD2 matching 12 bases. V gave up 6 bases and J gave up 3 bases; unmatched junction bases: 3. Germline V CDR1 and CDR2: MNHEY, SMNVEV (reference sequence). This CDR3 spans 14 amino acids. The CDR3 bases are TGTGCCAGCAGCCCGACTAGCGGGAGCTACGAGCAGTACTTC. Translating gives CASSPTSGSYEQYF.

The table lists this clone with a count of one. The V call is TRBV13, the J call TRBJ1-3; D gene unclear. CDR1 PRHDT and CDR2 FYEKMQ come from the germline V gene (reference sequence). The CDR3 covers 15 residues. The V end was cut by 2 bases, the J end by 0 bases, with 8 bases between. CDR3 region: CASSLRDLSGNTIYF. CDR3 coding DNA: TGTGCCAGCAGCTTAAGGGATCTCTCTGGAAACACCATATATTTT. Looking up the rest from reference TRBV13 and TRBJ1-3 gives the full variable domain: AAGVIQSPRHLIKEKRETATLKCYPIPRHDTVYWYQQGPGQDPQFLISFYEKMQSDKGSIPDRFSAQQFSDYHSELNMSSLELGDSALYFCASSLRDLSGNTIYFGEGSWLTVV.

The chain carries TRBV12-2 and TRBJ1-3. TRBV12-2 corresponds to a pseudogene. The CDR3 covers 15 residues. The CDR3 reads CASRPDRRAGNTIYF. For the CDR3, the DNA is TGTGCAAGTCGCCCCGATCGGAGGGCTGGAAACACCATATATTTT.

This clone was seen a single time. The chain joins TRBV4-2 to TRBJ2-5; 10 bases match TRBD2. This CDR3 contains 15 residues. CDR1 and CDR2 (germline): LGHNA, YNFKEQ. Trimming took 4 bases from V and 5 from J; bases not matched to a gene: 7. CDR3 region: CASSPLAGGVETQYF. The CDR3 bases are TGTGCCAGCAGCCCATTAGCGGGAGGTGTGGAGACCCAGTACTTC.

The chain employs TRBV6-6 and TRBJ2-1, with D perhaps TRBD1 (6 bases). V was trimmed by 7 bases and J by 7 bases, leaving 20 bases between them. This CDR3 contains 15 residues. Germline-derived CDR1 and CDR2 are MNHNY and SVGAGI (reference sequence). Here the CDR3 reads CASNDRKLVINEQFF. In DNA form, the CDR3 reads TGTGCCAGCAACGACAGGAAACTAGTTATTAATGAGCAGTTCTTC.

The chain has TRBV15 and TRBJ2-6; 7 nucleotides match TRBD1. J was trimmed by 2 bases and V by 1 base; bases with no gene match: 11. The CDR3 is made up of 19 amino acids. In germline, CDR1 is LNHNV, CDR2 YYDKDF (reference sequence). DNA of the CDR3: TGTGCCACCAGCAGAGCCCTCGGACAGGCTTCGACTGGGGCCAACGTCCTGACTTTC. Its protein is CATSRALGQASTGANVLTF.

V and J are TRBV5-4 and TRBJ1-4; TRBD1 might be the D (5 bases). The germline V and J ends were trimmed by 4 bases and 0 bases, with 10 bases remaining between them. Germline-derived CDR1 and CDR2 are SGHNT and YYREEE (reference sequence). The CDR3 runs to 15 residues. In nucleotides, the CDR3 is TGTGCCAGCAGCCGGGGGGAAGCAACTAATGAAAAACTGTTTTTT. Protein product: CASSRGEATNEKLFF.

This rearrangement joins TRBV6-5 to TRBJ1-2, with D unclear. There are 15 residues in the CDR3. V dropped 0 bases and J dropped 4 bases, with 12 bases sitting between them. CDR1 MNHEY and CDR2 SVGAGI come from the germline V gene. This CDR3 reads CASSYSTLGSYGYTF. CDR3 nucleotide sequence: TGTGCCAGCAGTTACTCGACTCTGGGTTCCTATGGCTACACCTTC.

The gene calls are TRBV5-1 and TRBJ2-5; 8 bases agree with TRBD2. The trim removed 3 bases at V and 5 bases at J, leaving 12 bases unmatched. Germline V gene data show CDR1 as SGHRS and CDR2 as YFSETQ. The CDR3 runs to 16 residues. The CDR3 region is CASSSPGLDVLETQYF. As DNA, the CDR3 is TGCGCCAGCAGCTCGCCGGGACTAGACGTACTCGAGACCCAGTACTTC. Variable domain in full (rest from reference TRBV5-1 and TRBJ2-5): KAGVTQTPRYLIKTRGQQVTLSCSPISGHRSVSWYQQTPGQGLQFLFEYFSETQRNKGNFPGRFSGRQFSNSRSEMNVSTLELGDSALYLCASSSPGLDVLETQYFGPGTRLLVL.

The chain couples TRBV25-1 to TRBJ1-5, with 9 positions matching TRBD1. This CDR3 is 18 amino acids long. Germline loops: CDR1 MGHDK, CDR2 SYGVNS. V shed 3 bases, J shed 0 bases, and the junction held 9 bases outside the gene matches. The CDR3 is CASSDSSGTGPSNQPQHF. As DNA, the CDR3 is TGTGCCAGCAGTGATTCGAGTGGGACAGGGCCTAGCAATCAGCCCCAGCATTTT.

The gene calls are TRBV6-5 and TRBJ1-6; D uncertain. CDR3 length: 14 residues. In germline, CDR1 is MNHEY, CDR2 SVGAGI. Trimming took off 0 bases at V and 11 bases at J, with 11 bases between the two ends. Here the CDR3 reads CASSYSAGRAPLHF. The CDR3 coding sequence is TGTGCCAGCAGTTACTCGGCAGGAAGGGCACCCCTCCACTTT.

The chain joins TRBV6-6 to TRBJ1-5; 7 nucleotides line up with TRBD1. This CDR3 is 14 amino acids long. V was clipped by 5 bases and J by 3 bases; unmatched bases: 4. CDR1 is MNHNY and CDR2 is SVGAGI in the germline V gene (reference sequence). CDR3 in DNA: TGTGCCAGCAGTCCGGGGACAGTCAATCAGCCCCAGCATTTT. As protein: CASSPGTVNQPQHF.

This chain connects TRBV13 to TRBJ1-1, with TRBD1 as a possible D gene (5 bases). The germline V and J ends were trimmed by 3 bases and 6 bases, with 11 bases remaining between them. From germline, CDR1 is PRHDT and CDR2 FYEKMQ (reference sequence). The CDR3 contains 13 residues. This chain's CDR3 is CASSFPGSAEAFF. The CDR3 DNA follows: TGTGCCAGCAGCTTTCCAGGGTCGGCTGAAGCTTTCTTT.

This chain links TRBV19 with TRBJ2-1; D remains unclear. The CDR3 loop spans 15 amino acids. The V gene lost 6 bases and the J gene lost 1 base, with 13 bases spanning the gap. The germline CDR1 and CDR2 sequences are LNHDA and SQIVND (reference sequence). CDR3 sequence (DNA): TGTGCCAGTAGGGAAGCAGGCGCGTCCTACAATGAGCAGTTCTTC. This translates into CASREAGASYNEQFF.

The chain carries TRBV7-2 and TRBJ1-3; possibly TRBD1 for D (6 bases). The germline gives CDR1 SGHTA, CDR2 FQGNSA. V dropped 4 bases and J dropped 3 bases, with 10 bases sitting between them. CDR3 length equals 14 residues. CDR3 in amino acids: CASSSRTDGNTIYF. DNA for the CDR3: TGTGCCAGCAGCTCCCGGACAGATGGAAACACCATATATTTT.

In DNA form, the CDR3 reads TGTGCCAGCAGCTTGTACGGGGTCCGCTCCTACAATGAGCAGTTCTTC. Protein sequence: CASSLYGVRSYNEQFF. This chain uses TRBV5-6 with TRBJ2-1; D may be TRBD2 (5 bases). The CDR3 has 16 residues. Germline CDR1 SGHDT, CDR2 YYEEEE. The V and J ends lost 1 base and 0 bases respectively, with 11 bases between them.

This clone has a handful of counts. The chain is built from TRBV6-6 and TRBJ1-1; 11 bases match TRBD1. The CDR3 runs to 14 residues. Trimming at V came to 4 bases and at J to 7 bases, leaving 5 bases not matched to a gene. Looked up from germline, CDR1 is MNHNY and CDR2 is SVGAGI (reference sequence). CDR3 nucleotide sequence: TGTGCCAGCAGTTCAGGACAGGGGGCGAATGAAGCTTTCTTT. Translation: CASSSGQGANEAFF.

The chain combines TRBV5-4 with TRBJ2-7, with 8 bases identical to TRBD1. The CDR3 length is 14 residues. V shed 5 bases, J shed 6 bases, and the junction held 10 bases outside the gene matches. CDR1 and CDR2 from the germline V gene are SGHNT and YYREEE (reference sequence). The CDR3 loop reads CASSRQGIASEQYF. The CDR3 nucleotides are TGTGCCAGCAGTCGACAGGGGATAGCTAGCGAGCAGTACTTC.

V is TRBV6-1 and J is TRBJ1-5; weak D call: TRBD1 (6 bases). CDR3 size: 14 residues. The germline V gene has CDR1 MNHNS and CDR2 SASEGT. The V gene lost 5 bases and the J gene lost 9 bases, with 17 bases spanning the gap. The CDR3 nucleotides read TGTGCCAGCAGTCTTGCCCTTCTACAGGGGCCCCAGCATTTT. As protein: CASSLALLQGPQHF.

The rearrangement uses TRBV6-1 and TRBJ1-1; D gene uncertain. Germline CDR1 MNHNS, CDR2 SASEGT. The CDR3 extends over 12 amino acids. V shed 6 bases and J shed 1 base, with 6 bases lying between them. The CDR3 sequence: CASSQWNTEAFF. The CDR3 DNA reads TGTGCCAGCAGCCAATGGAACACTGAAGCTTTCTTT.

This clone was detected only once. The V and J genes are TRBV2 and TRBJ1-1, with D perhaps matching TRBD1 (6 bases). The CDR3 covers 14 residues. The V and J ends lost 2 bases and 6 bases respectively, with 13 bases between them. The V gene's germline CDR1 is SNHLY and CDR2 FYNNEI. CDR3 DNA: TGTGCCAGCAGTGAACCTGGGGGGGCCGCTGAAGCTTTCTTT. Its protein product is CASSEPGGAAEAFF.